Described below is a single T cell receptor (beta chain) sequence and its context. The antigen is unknown. In germline, CDR1 is SGHRS, CDR2 YFSETQ. Trimming took off 0 bases at V and 4 bases at J, with 11 bases between the two ends. The CDR3 has 15 amino acids. These data are taken from a study of OX40 agonist ivuxolimab in advanced cancers. Study context: The patients received agonistic anti-OX40 (CD134) antibody ivuxolimab. Among those enrolled, mean age was about 58 years (range roughly 20 to 85) and about 81% were male.

Study-level findings and limits: Expanded clones tended on average to be more numerous among CD8+ T cells than CD4+. Partial responders dosed at 0.1-3.0 mg/kg displayed clonal expansion ranking among the lowest.

Assay used: immunoSEQ multiplex PCR; TCRdb lists only in-frame clones, some missing. The table records more than 80,000 clones, 85% to 90% of them present only once. The source was CD4+ or CD8+ T cells sorted from blood, collected in a trial of the OX40 agonist ivuxolimab. The sequence was obtained from an adult with an advanced solid tumor such as melanoma, head and neck, liver or kidney cancer. The chain recombines TRBV5-1 with TRBJ2-1; a weak D match, TRBD1 (6 bases). Here the CDR3 DNA reads TGCGCCAGCAGCTTGGTCCAGGGGCAATACAATGAGCAGTTCTTC. Its translation is CASSLVQGQYNEQFF. The complete variable domain, with remaining parts taken from reference TRBV5-1 and TRBJ2-1, reads KAGVTQTPRYLIKTRGQQVTLSCSPISGHRSVSWYQQTPGQGLQFLFEYFSETQRNKGNFPGRFSGRQFSNSRSEMNVSTLELGDSALYLCASSLVQGQYNEQFFGPGTRLTVL.